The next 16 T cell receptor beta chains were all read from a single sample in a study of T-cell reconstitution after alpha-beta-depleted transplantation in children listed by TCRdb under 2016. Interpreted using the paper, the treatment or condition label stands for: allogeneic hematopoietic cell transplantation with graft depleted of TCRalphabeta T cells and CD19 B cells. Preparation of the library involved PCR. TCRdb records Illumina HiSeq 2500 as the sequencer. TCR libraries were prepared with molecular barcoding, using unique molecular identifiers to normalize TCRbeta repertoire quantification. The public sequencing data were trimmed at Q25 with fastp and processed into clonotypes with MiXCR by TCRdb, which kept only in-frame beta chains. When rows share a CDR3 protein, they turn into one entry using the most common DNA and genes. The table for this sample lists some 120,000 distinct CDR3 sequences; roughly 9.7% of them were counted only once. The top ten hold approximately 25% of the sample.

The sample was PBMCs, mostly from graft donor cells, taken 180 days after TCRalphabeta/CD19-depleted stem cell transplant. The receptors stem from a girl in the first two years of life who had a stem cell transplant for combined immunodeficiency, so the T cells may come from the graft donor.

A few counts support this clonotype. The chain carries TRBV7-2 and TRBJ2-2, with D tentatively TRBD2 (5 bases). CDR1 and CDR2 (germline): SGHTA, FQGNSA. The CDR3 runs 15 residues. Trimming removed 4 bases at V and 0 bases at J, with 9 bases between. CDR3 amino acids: CASSSLLANTGELFF. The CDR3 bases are TGTGCCAGCAGCTCCTTACTAGCGAACACCGGGGAGCTGTTTTTT. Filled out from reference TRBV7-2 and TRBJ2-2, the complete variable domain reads GAGVSQSPSNKVTEKGKDVELRCDPISGHTALYWYRQSLGQGLEFLIYFQGNSAPDKSGLPSDRFSAERTGGSVSTLTIQRTQQEDSAVYLCASSSLLANTGELFFGEGSRLTVL.

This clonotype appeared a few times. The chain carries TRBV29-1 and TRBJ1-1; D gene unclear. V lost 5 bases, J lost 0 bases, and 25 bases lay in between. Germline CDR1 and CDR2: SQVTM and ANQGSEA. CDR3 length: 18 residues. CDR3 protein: CSVKGIESRRPMNTEAFF. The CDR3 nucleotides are TGCAGCGTTAAAGGAATAGAGTCGAGGAGACCAATGAACACTGAAGCTTTCTTT. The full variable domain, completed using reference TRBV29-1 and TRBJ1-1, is SAVISQKPSRDICQRGTSLTIQCQVDSQVTMMFWYRQQPGQSLTLIATANQGSEATYESGFVIDKFPISRPNLTFSTLTVSNMSPEDSSIYLCSVKGIESRRPMNTEAFFGQGTRLTVV.

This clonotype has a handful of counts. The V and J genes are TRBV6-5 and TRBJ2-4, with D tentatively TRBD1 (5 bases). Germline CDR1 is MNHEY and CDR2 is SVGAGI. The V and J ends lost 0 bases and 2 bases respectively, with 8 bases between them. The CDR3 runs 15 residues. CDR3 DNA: TGTGCCAGCAGTTACTCGCCAGGGCCCAAAAACATTCAGTACTTC. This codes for CASSYSPGPKNIQYF.

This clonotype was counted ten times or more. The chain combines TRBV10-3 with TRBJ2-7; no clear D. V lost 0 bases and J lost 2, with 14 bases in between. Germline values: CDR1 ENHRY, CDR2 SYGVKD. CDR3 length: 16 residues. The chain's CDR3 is CAISESKGVPPYEQYF. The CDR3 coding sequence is TGTGCCATCAGTGAGTCTAAGGGTGTGCCGCCCTACGAGCAGTACTTC.

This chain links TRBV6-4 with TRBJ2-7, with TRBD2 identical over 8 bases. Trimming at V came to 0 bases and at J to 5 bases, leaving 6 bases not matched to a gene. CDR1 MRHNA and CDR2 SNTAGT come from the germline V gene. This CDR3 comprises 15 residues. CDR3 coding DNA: TGTGCCAGCAGTGACTCGCCGGGAGGGCCCCACGAGCAGTACTTC. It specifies CASSDSPGGPHEQYF.

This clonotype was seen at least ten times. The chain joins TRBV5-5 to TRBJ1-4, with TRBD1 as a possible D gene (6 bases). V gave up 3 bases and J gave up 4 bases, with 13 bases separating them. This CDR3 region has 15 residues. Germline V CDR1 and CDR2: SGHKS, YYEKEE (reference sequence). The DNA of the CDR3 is TGTGCCAGCAGCTCCCGACAGGTTTTTAATGAAAAACTGTTTTTT. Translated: CASSSRQVFNEKLFF.

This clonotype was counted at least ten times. The CDR3 sequence: CASSPRKRGQDTGELFF. For the CDR3, the DNA is TGTGCCAGCAGTCCCCGCAAGAGGGGGCAAGACACCGGGGAGCTGTTTTTT. This chain links TRBV12-3 or TRBV12-4 with TRBJ2-2; TRBD1 matches 7 bases. This CDR3 is 17 amino acids long. V shed 5 bases, J shed 3 bases, and the junction held 12 bases outside the gene matches.

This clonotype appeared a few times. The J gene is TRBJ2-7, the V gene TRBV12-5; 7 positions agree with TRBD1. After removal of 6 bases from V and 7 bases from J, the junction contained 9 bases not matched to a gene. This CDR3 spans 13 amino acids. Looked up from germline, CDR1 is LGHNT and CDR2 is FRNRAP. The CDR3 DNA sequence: TGTGCTAGTGGGACACCGACAGGGAATGAGCAGTACTTC. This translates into CASGTPTGNEQYF.

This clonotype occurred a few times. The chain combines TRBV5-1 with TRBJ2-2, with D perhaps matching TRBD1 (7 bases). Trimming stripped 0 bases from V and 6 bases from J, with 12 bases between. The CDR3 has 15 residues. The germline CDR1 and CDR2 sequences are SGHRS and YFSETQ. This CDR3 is CASSLGQGGSGELFF. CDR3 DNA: TGCGCCAGCAGCTTGGGACAGGGAGGATCCGGGGAGCTGTTTTTT.

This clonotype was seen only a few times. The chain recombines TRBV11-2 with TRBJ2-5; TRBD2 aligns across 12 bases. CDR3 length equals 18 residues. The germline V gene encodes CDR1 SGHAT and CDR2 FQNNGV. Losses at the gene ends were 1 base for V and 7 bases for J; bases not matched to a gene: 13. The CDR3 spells CASSLGGGLAGGPGTQYF. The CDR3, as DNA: TGTGCCAGCAGCTTAGGGGGGGGCCTAGCGGGAGGGCCGGGGACCCAGTACTTC.

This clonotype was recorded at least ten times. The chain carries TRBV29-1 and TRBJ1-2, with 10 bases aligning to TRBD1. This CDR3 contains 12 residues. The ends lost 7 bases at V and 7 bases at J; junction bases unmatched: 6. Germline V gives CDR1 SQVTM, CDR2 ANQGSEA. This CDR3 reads CSARQGAGGYTF. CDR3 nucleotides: TGCAGCGCCAGACAGGGGGCAGGTGGCTACACCTTC.

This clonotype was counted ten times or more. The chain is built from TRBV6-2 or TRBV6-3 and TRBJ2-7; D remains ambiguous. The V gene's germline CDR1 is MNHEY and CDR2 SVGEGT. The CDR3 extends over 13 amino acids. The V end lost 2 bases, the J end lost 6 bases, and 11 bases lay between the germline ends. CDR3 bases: TGTGCCAGCAGTTACGGATTTCGTAGCGAGCAGTACTTC. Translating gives CASSYGFRSEQYF.

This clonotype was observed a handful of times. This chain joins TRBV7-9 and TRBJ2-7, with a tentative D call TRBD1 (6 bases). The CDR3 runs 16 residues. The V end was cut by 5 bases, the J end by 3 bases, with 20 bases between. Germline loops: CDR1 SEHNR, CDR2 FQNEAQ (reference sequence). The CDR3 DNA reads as TGTGCCAGCAGCACCCAGACCGGGACATACTTCTACGAGCAGTACTTC. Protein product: CASSTQTGTYFYEQYF.

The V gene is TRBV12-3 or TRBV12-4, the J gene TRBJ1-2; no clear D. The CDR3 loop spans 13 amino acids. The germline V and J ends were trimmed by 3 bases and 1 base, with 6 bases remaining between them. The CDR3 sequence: CASSFDDNYGYTF. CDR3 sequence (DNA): TGTGCCAGCAGTTTTGATGATAACTATGGCTACACCTTC.

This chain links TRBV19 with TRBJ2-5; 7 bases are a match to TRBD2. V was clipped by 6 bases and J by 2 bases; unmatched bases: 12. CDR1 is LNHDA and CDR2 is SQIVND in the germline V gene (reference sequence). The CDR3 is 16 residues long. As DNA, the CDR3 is TGTGCCAGTAGCTCGTCGGCTAGCGGAGGGCAAGAGACCCAGTACTTC. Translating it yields CASSSSASGGQETQYF.

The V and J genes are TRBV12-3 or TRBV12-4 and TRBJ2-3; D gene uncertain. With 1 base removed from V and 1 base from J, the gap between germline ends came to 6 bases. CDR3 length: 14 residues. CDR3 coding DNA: TGTGCCAGCAGTTTAGGGGTTCGCACAGATACGCAGTATTTT. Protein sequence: CASSLGVRTDTQYF.